The T cell receptor beta chain described here comes from a study of cytomegalovirus exposure and HLA in healthy donors. Germline V gene lookup returns CDR1 SEHNR and CDR2 FQNEAQ (reference sequence). With 7 bases removed from V and 5 bases from J, the gap between germline ends came to 26 bases. The CDR3 runs 17 residues. Study-wide findings and caveats: Most TCR sequences were seen very rarely across donors, but some public TCRs occurred in many. The authors confirmed in vitro that a few CMV-associated chains were specific for CMV antigens.

As to this clone: Its matching antigen is unknown.

Using immunoSEQ multiplex PCR, the repertoire was profiled, and TCRdb retains in-frame clones only, with some absent. The data hold approximately 150,000 clones, with roughly 86% observed a single time. The chain recombines TRBV7-9 with TRBJ2-5, with D maybe TRBD2 (7 bases). This receptor was identified in a man aged 18 to 30 in good health and CMV-seropositive. The sequencing sample was made of PBMCs. The CDR3 spells CASTEGGLRGARETQYF. The CDR3 nucleotides are TGTGCCAGCACCGAAGGCGGCTTACGGGGGGCCAGGGAGACCCAGTACTTC. Full variable domain (outside the CDR3, taken from reference TRBV7-9 and TRBJ2-5): DTGVSQNPRHKITKRGQNVTFRCDPISEHNRLYWYRQTLGQGPEFLTYFQNEAQLEKSRLLSDRFSAERPKGSFSTLEIQRTEQGDSAMYLCASTEGGLRGARETQYFGPGTRLLVL.